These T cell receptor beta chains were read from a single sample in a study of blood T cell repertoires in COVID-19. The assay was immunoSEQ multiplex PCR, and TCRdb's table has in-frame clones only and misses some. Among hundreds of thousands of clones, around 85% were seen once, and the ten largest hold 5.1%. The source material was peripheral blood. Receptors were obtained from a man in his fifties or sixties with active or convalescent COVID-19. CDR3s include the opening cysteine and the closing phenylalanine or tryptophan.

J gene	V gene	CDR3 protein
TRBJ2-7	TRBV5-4	CASSLTWTSGSYEQYF
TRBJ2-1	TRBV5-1	CASSTPGGYEQFF
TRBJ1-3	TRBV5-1	CASSSAGNSGNTIYF
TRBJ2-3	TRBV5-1	CASSLAMSGSTDTQYF
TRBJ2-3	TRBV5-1	CASSLSGGPNTQYF
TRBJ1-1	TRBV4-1	CASSPSGKPGGTEAFF
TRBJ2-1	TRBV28	CASRRTGGINEQFF
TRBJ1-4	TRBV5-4	CASSPDRSWEKLFF
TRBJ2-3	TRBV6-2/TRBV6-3	CASSYSRSAGTDTQYF
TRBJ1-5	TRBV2	CASQGQGVSPQHF
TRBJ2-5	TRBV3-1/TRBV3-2	CASSQDLRTEQETQYF
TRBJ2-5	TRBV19	CATAGGAQETQYF
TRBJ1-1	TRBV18	CASSPNRDTEAFF